What follows is one TCR beta chain and its context. This sample was included in a study of blood T cell repertoires in COVID-19. Study at large: Samples of COVID-19 (acute and convalescent) were obtained from the United States, Italy and Spain. In each case, the material was cDNA or gDNA derived from T cells, B-cell-depleted T cells, or PBMCs.

CDR1 is SGHVS, CDR2 FNYEAQ, per germline. Trimming cost V 1 base and J 2 bases, with 15 bases left between them. The CDR3 has 17 amino acids. Original processing notes: Reference gene primer amplification gave estimated nucleated cell counts. Data came from immunoSEQ multiplex PCR; TCRdb stores just in-frame clones and leaves some out. V, J and clone size were drawn from that table, and D and trimming were deduced from the DNA. The data hold 100,000 or so clones, with 75% to 95% observed a single time. The genes are TRBV7-6 and TRBJ1-5; D might be TRBD1 (6 bases). The source material was peripheral blood. This clonotype was obtained from a human donor with active COVID-19. The donor label of this sample is uncertain. The CDR3, as DNA: TGTGCCAGCAGCTTAGGGGAGGGGGGTCTCCGCAATCAGCCCCAGCATTTT. Its translation is CASSLGEGGLRNQPQHF.